This TCR beta chain was sequenced during a study of OX40 agonist ivuxolimab in advanced cancers. The repertoire was sequenced with immunoSEQ multiplex PCR; TCRdb's copy has only in-frame clones and lacks some. The profile shows 55,000 to 80,000 clones, roughly four fifths of them singletons. The V end lost 1 base, the J end lost 0 bases, and 8 bases lay between the germline ends. CDR3 length equals 15 residues. The V gene's germline CDR1 is SGHNT and CDR2 YYREEE (reference sequence). As to this clone: Other nucleotide sequences from this sample produce the same CDR3.

Sequenced material: CD4+ or CD8+ T cells sorted from blood, taken in a trial of the OX40 agonist ivuxolimab. The chain couples TRBV5-4 to TRBJ2-1, with D unclear. This clonotype was obtained from an adult with an advanced solid tumor such as melanoma, head and neck, liver or kidney cancer. DNA of the CDR3: TGTGCCAGCAGCTTGCCGGGTAGCTCCTACAATGAGCAGTTCTTC. Translated, it gives CASSLPGSSYNEQFF.